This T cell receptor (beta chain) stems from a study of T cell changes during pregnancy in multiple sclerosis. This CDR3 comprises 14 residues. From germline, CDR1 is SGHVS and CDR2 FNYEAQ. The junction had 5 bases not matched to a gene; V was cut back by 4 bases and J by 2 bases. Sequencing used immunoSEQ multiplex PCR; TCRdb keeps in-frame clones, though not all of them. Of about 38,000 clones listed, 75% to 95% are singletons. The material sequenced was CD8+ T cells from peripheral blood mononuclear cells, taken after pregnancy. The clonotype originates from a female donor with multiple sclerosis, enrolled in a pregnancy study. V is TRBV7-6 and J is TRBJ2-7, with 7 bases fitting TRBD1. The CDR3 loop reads CASSSRQGAYEQYF. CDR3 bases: TGTGCCAGCAGCTCCCGACAGGGCGCCTACGAGCAGTACTTC.